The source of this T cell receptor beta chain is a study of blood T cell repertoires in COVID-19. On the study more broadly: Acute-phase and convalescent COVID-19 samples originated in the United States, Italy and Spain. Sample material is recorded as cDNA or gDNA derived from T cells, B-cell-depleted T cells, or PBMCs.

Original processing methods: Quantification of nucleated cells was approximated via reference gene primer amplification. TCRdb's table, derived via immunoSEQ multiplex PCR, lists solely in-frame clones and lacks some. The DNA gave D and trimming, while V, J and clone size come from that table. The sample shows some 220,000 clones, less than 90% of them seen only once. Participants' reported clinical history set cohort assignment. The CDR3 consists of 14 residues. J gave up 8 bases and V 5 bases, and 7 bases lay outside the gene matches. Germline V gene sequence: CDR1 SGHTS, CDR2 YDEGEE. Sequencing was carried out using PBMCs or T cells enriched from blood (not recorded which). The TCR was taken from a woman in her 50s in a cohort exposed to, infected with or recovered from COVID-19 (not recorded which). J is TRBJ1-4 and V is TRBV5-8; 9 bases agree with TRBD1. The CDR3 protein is CASRPTGGEEKLFF. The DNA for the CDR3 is TGTGCCAGCAGGCCGACAGGGGGTGAAGAAAAACTGTTTTTT.